This passage covers 5 T cell receptor beta chains from one sample sequenced in a study of T cells in tuberculosis (dated by TCRdb to the late 2010s). Library preparation employed the immunoSEQ multiplex PCR assay. The table comes from immuneACCESS by way of TCRdb, which keeps in-frame sequences with V and J called. Part of the clones is missing from these tables; in studies checked, under half for an unresolved V gene and the rest for unknown reasons. A total of tens of thousands of clones appear in this sample, around 90% of them only once. 6.5% to 7% of the sample is taken by the ten largest. This specimen's time point label, per the study, means: new active TB diagnosis, blood taken before or within 7 days of starting treatment. This specimen was PBMCs, taken at tuberculosis diagnosis. The receptors derive from an adult with tuberculosis.

The rearrangement joins TRBV4-1 to TRBJ2-7, with 9 bases fitting TRBD1. Germline CDR1 MGHRA, CDR2 YSYEKL. The CDR3 runs to 16 residues. V gave up 1 base and J gave up 3 bases; unmatched junction bases: 7. In DNA, the CDR3 is TGCGCCAGCAGCCAAGGGGCGACAGGGGGATTCTACGAGCAGTACTTC. Translated, it gives CASSQGATGGFYEQYF.

The CDR3 coding sequence is TGCGCCAGCAGCTTTCGAGCGGACCCCAGCACAGATACGCAGTATTTT. Its translation is CASSFRADPSTDTQYF. This chain connects TRBV5-1 to TRBJ2-3, with D possibly being TRBD2 (5 bases). The germline V and J ends were trimmed by 2 bases and 0 bases, with 13 bases remaining between them. The length of the CDR3 is 16 residues. The V gene's germline CDR1 is SGHRS and CDR2 YFSETQ.

The genes are TRBV2 and TRBJ2-1, with D tentatively TRBD1 (6 bases). The CDR3 totals 14 residues. V lost 6 bases to trimming and J lost 9 bases, with 18 bases between them. Looked up from germline, CDR1 is SNHLY and CDR2 is FYNNEI. The CDR3 DNA is TGTGCCAGCAGGCAGCGTCCAGGGGTTCCTGAGCAGTTCTTC. Its translation: CASRQRPGVPEQFF.

The chain links TRBV21-1 to TRBJ2-7; the DNA was not compared with TRBD2, the D call given in the table. TRBV21-1 is a pseudogene segment. The CDR3 totals 14 residues. CDR3 sequence (DNA): TGTGCCAGCAGCAGCCCGGGATGTTCCTACGAGCAGTACTTC. Residues: CASSSPGCSYEQYF.

The chain is built from TRBV5-5 and TRBJ1-2; weak D call: TRBD1 (5 bases). Germline loops: CDR1 SGHKS, CDR2 YYEKEE (reference sequence). This CDR3 is 13 amino acids long. V dropped 4 bases and J dropped 9 bases, with 16 bases sitting between them. CDR3 region: CASSTGTFGRYTF. The CDR3 nucleotides are TGTGCCAGCAGCACCGGGACTTTCGGGCGCTACACCTTC.